The 12 T cell receptor beta chains reported below all come from one sample, sequenced in a study of blood T cells in healthy people across ages. Primers used in a second PCR of about 6 to 12 cycles were a sample-barcoded 5' primer and a J-beta primer mix. TCRdb ran MiXCR on the 5' RACE reads and lists one entry per CDR3 protein. The data show approximately 1,000,000 distinct CDR3 sequences, around two fifths seen once. What was sequenced was blood. Every receptor here comes from a man in his late teens or twenties in good health.

This rearrangement joins TRBV5-4 to TRBJ1-1, with D possibly matching TRBD1 (6 bases). This CDR3 contains 13 residues. Germline CDR1 SGHNT, CDR2 YYREEE (reference sequence). The V end was cut by 3 bases, the J end by 7 bases, with 13 bases between. The CDR3 DNA reads as TGTGCCAGCAGCTCCCAGGGGTTCGGTGAAGCTTTCTTT. It translates to CASSSQGFGEAFF. The whole variable domain, remainder taken from reference TRBV5-4 and TRBJ1-1, is ETGVTQSPTHLIKTRGQQVTLRCSSQSGHNTVSWYQQALGQGPQFIFQYYREEENGRGNFPPRFSGLQFPNYSSELNVNALELDDSALYLCASSSQGFGEAFFGQGTRLTVV.

This clonotype has more than one count but fewer than ten. The gene calls are TRBV4-2 and TRBJ1-4; D may be TRBD1 (6 bases). The CDR3 totals 15 residues. From germline, CDR1 is LGHNA and CDR2 YNFKEQ. Trimming cost V 3 bases and J 6 bases, with 14 bases left between them. The CDR3 coding sequence is TGTGCCAGCAGCCATGGGGGGCCAGTTGATGAAAAACTGTTTTTT. It specifies CASSHGGPVDEKLFF.

This clonotype occurred a few times. J is TRBJ1-4 and V is TRBV5-1; D is ambiguous. Germline V lookup: CDR1 SGHRS, CDR2 YFSETQ. This CDR3 region has 14 residues. V gave up 7 bases and J gave up 11 bases, with 21 bases separating them. The CDR3 is CASAPGEMNGKLFF. CDR3 coding DNA: TGCGCCAGCGCCCCCGGCGAAATGAATGGGAAACTGTTTTTT.

This clonotype has a handful of counts. The chain combines TRBV3-1 with TRBJ2-3; no clear D gene. This CDR3 comprises 12 residues. In germline, CDR1 is LGHDT, CDR2 YNNKEL (reference sequence). Trimming stripped 1 base from V and 8 bases from J, with 7 bases between. This chain's CDR3 is CASSQVVATQYF. The CDR3, as DNA: TGTGCCAGCAGCCAAGTGGTTGCTACGCAGTATTTT.

The chain uses TRBV20-1 and TRBJ1-1; D is perhaps TRBD1 (5 bases). The CDR3 sequence is 14 residues long. V gave up 2 bases and J gave up 5 bases, with 15 bases separating them. The germline gives CDR1 DFQATT, CDR2 SNEGSKA (reference sequence). As DNA, the CDR3 is TGCAGTGCTAGAATAAGGGGTGGTGTGACTGAAGCTTTCTTT. Its translation: CSARIRGGVTEAFF.

This clonotype was seen once. This chain connects TRBV7-9 to TRBJ1-5; D not resolved. Germline V CDR1 and CDR2: SEHNR, FQNEAQ (reference sequence). The V and J ends lost 4 bases and 9 bases respectively, with 16 bases between them. This CDR3 contains 14 residues. As DNA, the CDR3 is TGTGCCAGCAGCTCGGACGGGAATCGGCTGCCCCAGCATTTT. It codes for CASSSDGNRLPQHF.

This clonotype showed up just a few times. This sequence joins TRBV20-1 and TRBJ2-1, with 7 bases fitting TRBD2. CDR3 length equals 15 residues. Germline CDR1 reads DFQATT; CDR2 reads SNEGSKA (reference sequence). Trimming took 5 bases from V and 10 from J; bases not matched to a gene: 17. The CDR3 here is CSALPTSPTFGEQFF. The CDR3 DNA follows: TGCAGTGCTCTCCCGACTAGCCCCACCTTTGGGGAGCAGTTCTTC.

This chain links TRBV27 with TRBJ1-5; weak D call: TRBD1 (5 bases). CDR1 MNHEY and CDR2 SMNVEV come from the germline V gene (reference sequence). CDR3 length: 15 amino acids. The V gene lost 1 base and the J gene lost 3 bases, with 10 bases spanning the gap. The DNA of the CDR3 is TGTGCCAGCAGTTTATTTGGGGGATTCAATCAGCCCCAGCATTTT. This translates into CASSLFGGFNQPQHF.

The V gene is TRBV12-3 or TRBV12-4, the J gene TRBJ1-3; 7 bases map to TRBD1. V shed 3 bases, J shed 4 bases, and the junction held 6 bases outside the gene matches. The CDR3 runs to 15 residues. The CDR3 DNA is TGTGCCAGCAGTTTGGGACAGCTGAGAGGAAACACCATATATTTT. It yields the protein CASSLGQLRGNTIYF.

The chain joins TRBV7-9 to TRBJ2-5, with a weak D call TRBD1 (6 bases). The DNA matches TRBJ2-7 better at its end, which makes the J call doubtful. Germline lookup yields CDR1 SEHNR and CDR2 FQNEAQ (reference sequence). This CDR3 contains 14 residues. The CDR3 sequence is CASSAGQGKDEQYF. The DNA of the CDR3 is TGTGCCAGCAGCGCCGGGCAGGGGAAAGACGAGCAGTACTTC.

The chain links TRBV12-3 or TRBV12-4 to TRBJ2-7; TRBD1 aligns across 10 bases. The J call may be faulty, since TRBJ2-4 better matches the DNA end. The CDR3 is 14 residues long. The CDR3 region is CASRSGTGVDIQYF. CDR3 nucleotide sequence: TGTGCCAGCAGGTCTGGGACAGGGGTTGACATTCAGTACTTC.

The V call is TRBV10-3, the J call TRBJ2-7, with 8 nucleotides matching TRBD2. This CDR3 has 15 amino acids. Germline V lookup: CDR1 ENHRY, CDR2 SYGVKD. Trimming cost V 2 bases and J 0 bases; bases outside gene matches: 3. The DNA for the CDR3 is TGTGCCATCAGTGAGGTAGCGGGGTCCTCCTACGAGCAGTACTTC. Protein: CAISEVAGSSYEQYF.